These 21 T cell receptor beta chains share one sample of origin, sequenced in a study of radiotherapy plus CTLA-4 blockade in lung cancer. Data came from immunoSEQ multiplex PCR; TCRdb stores just in-frame clones and leaves some out. In the table there are roughly 66,000 clones, under 85% of which are singletons. The starting material was peripheral blood, obtained from a patient treated with radiotherapy plus ipilimumab. The receptor set was obtained from a human donor with non-small cell lung cancer who had a partial response to radiotherapy plus ipilimumab.

The chain is built from TRBV11-2 and TRBJ2-7; tentative D call: TRBD2 (5 bases). The germline V gene has CDR1 SGHAT and CDR2 FQNNGV. V lost 0 bases to trimming and J lost 5 bases, with 14 bases between them. The CDR3 has 15 residues. CDR3 coding DNA: TGTGCCAGCAGCTTAGACAGGCTAGTACTAGACGAGCAGTACTTC. Protein sequence: CASSLDRLVLDEQYF.

The chain recombines TRBV6-5 with TRBJ2-7, with a tentative D call TRBD2 (5 bases). CDR1 and CDR2 (germline): MNHEY, SVGAGI. Trimming took off 2 bases at V and 5 bases at J, with 10 bases between the two ends. This CDR3 has 13 amino acids. DNA for the CDR3: TGTGCCAGCAGTTACCGCGGGTTAGACGAGCAGTACTTC. As protein: CASSYRGLDEQYF.

The rearrangement uses TRBV10-2 and TRBJ2-1; 11 positions match TRBD2. The ends lost 8 bases at V and 5 bases at J; junction bases unmatched: 8. CDR1 is WSHSY and CDR2 is SAAADI in the germline V gene. The CDR3 loop spans 15 amino acids. DNA for the CDR3: TGCGCCAGCCGTTCCGGGACTAGCGGAGACAATGAGCAGTTCTTC. Its protein is CASRSGTSGDNEQFF.

This clone has more than one count but fewer than ten. V is TRBV19 and J is TRBJ1-5; 7 positions agree with TRBD1. V dropped 7 bases and J dropped 0; count of bases not matched to a gene: 6. This CDR3 spans 15 amino acids. Germline CDR1 and CDR2: LNHDA and SQIVND (reference sequence). The CDR3 reads CASIDRAGSNQPQHF. The DNA for the CDR3 is TGTGCCAGTATTGACAGGGCGGGTAGCAATCAGCCCCAGCATTTT.

This clone occurred a few times. V usage is TRBV7-2 and J usage is TRBJ2-2; D perhaps matches TRBD2 (6 bases). Germline-derived CDR1 and CDR2 are SGHTA and FQGNSA. The CDR3 runs to 14 residues. With 5 bases removed from V and 6 bases from J, the gap between germline ends came to 13 bases. The CDR3 bases are TGTGCCAGCAGCCACGGTTCGGGGGCCGGGGAGCTGTTTTTT. It codes for CASSHGSGAGELFF.

The genes are TRBV5-8 and TRBJ2-2, with D possibly TRBD1 on 6 matching bases. The germline V and J ends were trimmed by 2 bases and 4 bases, with 12 bases remaining between them. The germline V gene encodes CDR1 SGHTS and CDR2 YDEGEE. The CDR3 has 15 amino acids. Here the CDR3 DNA reads TGTGCCAGCAGCTTAGTACAGGGCACCACCGGGGAGCTGTTTTTT. Translated, it gives CASSLVQGTTGELFF.

This clone was observed a single time. The DNA for the CDR3 is TGTGCCAGCTACCTGGACAGGGGGCAGTTTGGCTACACCTTC. This codes for CASYLDRGQFGYTF. The chain joins TRBV5-4 to TRBJ1-2; 11 bases are a match to TRBD1. V was pared by 7 bases and J by 7 bases, with 9 bases of the junction left unmatched. The CDR3 runs to 14 residues. Germline CDR1 reads SGHNT; CDR2 reads YYREEE (reference sequence).

This clone has just a few counts. V is TRBV9 and J is TRBJ2-1; 8 nucleotides match TRBD2. CDR1 and CDR2 (germline): SGDLS, YYNGEE. The length of the CDR3 is 15 residues. J gave up 9 bases and V 6 bases, and 14 bases lay outside the gene matches. CDR3 amino acids: CASTKLAEAGIEQFF. The CDR3 DNA reads TGTGCCAGCACCAAACTAGCGGAGGCTGGGATTGAGCAGTTCTTC.

This clone appeared a single time. The chain combines TRBV5-4 with TRBJ1-3; D is uncertain. The CDR3 runs 12 residues. Between the trimmed V and J ends, which lost 5 bases and 0 bases, there was a span of 3 bases. Germline CDR1 is SGHNT and CDR2 is YYREEE (reference sequence). CDR3 nucleotide sequence: TGTGCCAGCAGTCTCTCTGGAAACACCATATATTTT. Amino acid sequence: CASSLSGNTIYF.

This chain links TRBV7-2 with TRBJ1-1; 7 bases match TRBD1. Germline CDR1 SGHTA, CDR2 FQGNSA. J lost 5 bases, V lost 4 bases, and 7 bases had no gene match. The CDR3 has 14 amino acids. For the CDR3, the DNA is TGTGCCAGCAGCTCGCCGGACAGGCGTACTGAAGCTTTCTTT. Translated, it gives CASSSPDRRTEAFF.

This clone was detected once. The chain employs TRBV4-1 and TRBJ2-4, with 10 bases fitting TRBD2. The germline gives CDR1 MGHRA, CDR2 YSYEKL. The CDR3 is made up of 21 amino acids. V lost 2 bases to trimming and J lost 3 bases; unmatched junction nucleotides: 19. CDR3 region: CASSQWASGRGGMVGKNIQYF. The CDR3 bases are TGCGCCAGCAGCCAATGGGCTAGCGGGAGAGGGGGTATGGTGGGCAAAAACATTCAGTACTTC.

The chain links TRBV30 to TRBJ1-5, with D possibly TRBD1 on 6 matching bases. The CDR3 sequence is 14 residues long. Germline V gives CDR1 GTSNPN, CDR2 SVGIG (reference sequence). Deletions cut 1 base from V and 4 bases from J, with 11 bases between. CDR3 amino acids: CAWSAGQPNQPQHF. DNA for the CDR3: TGTGCCTGGAGTGCCGGACAGCCTAATCAGCCCCAGCATTTT. Combining the CDR3 with reference TRBV30 and TRBJ1-5 gives the whole variable domain SQTIHQWPATLVQPVGSPLSLECTVEGTSNPNLYWYRQAAGRGLQLLFYSVGIGQISSEVPQNLSASRPQDRQFILSSKKLLLSDSGFYLCAWSAGQPNQPQHFGDGTRLSIL.

This chain uses TRBV7-9 with TRBJ1-2; D is undetermined. CDR1 and CDR2 from the germline V gene are SEHNR and FQNEAQ (reference sequence). The CDR3 is made up of 15 amino acids. V was pared by 1 base and J by 7 bases, with 16 bases between. As DNA, the CDR3 is TGTGCCAGCAGCTTAGGTTATGATTCCGGAGGTGGCTACACCTTC. Translated, it gives CASSLGYDSGGGYTF.

The genes are TRBV27 and TRBJ2-5, with a tentative D call TRBD2 (6 bases). The DNA end is a closer match to TRBJ2-7, so the J assignment may be wrong. The CDR3 contains 13 residues. Germline lookup yields CDR1 MNHEY and CDR2 SMNVEV (reference sequence). For the CDR3, the DNA is TGTGCCAGCAGTTGGAGGGGCAATTACGAGCAGTACTTC. Protein sequence: CASSWRGNYEQYF.

CDR3 sequence: CAWSVQTDTQYF. The DNA for the CDR3 is TGTGCCTGGAGTGTCCAAACAGATACGCAGTATTTT. This rearrangement joins TRBV30 to TRBJ2-3; D not certain. Germline V gives CDR1 GTSNPN, CDR2 SVGIG (reference sequence). V lost 0 bases to trimming and J lost 3 bases, with 4 bases between them. The CDR3 loop spans 12 amino acids.

This clone was counted once. The V gene is TRBV30, the J gene TRBJ2-5; 8 positions match TRBD2. The V gene end was trimmed by 0 bases and the J gene end by 5 bases; junction bases not matched to a gene: 5. Germline V gene sequence: CDR1 GTSNPN, CDR2 SVGIG (reference sequence). The CDR3 contains 14 residues. CDR3 amino acids: CAWSVGGRSETQYF. The CDR3 DNA reads as TGTGCCTGGAGTGTAGGCGGGAGGAGCGAGACCCAGTACTTC.

This chain joins TRBV5-1 and TRBJ2-5, with 14 bases matching TRBD2. V was pared by 6 bases and J by 3 bases, with 16 bases of the junction left unmatched. The CDR3 is made up of 19 amino acids. Per germline, CDR1 SGHRS and CDR2 YFSETQ. This CDR3 is CASTNQPGTSGSRKETQYF. The CDR3 coding sequence is TGCGCCAGCACCAACCAGCCCGGGACTAGCGGGAGTCGGAAAGAGACCCAGTACTTC.

The CDR3 coding sequence is TGTGCCAGCAGCTTAATAAGGGGACAGGGGAAGGCGCAGTACTTC. It codes for CASSLIRGQGKAQYF. The V gene is TRBV7-9, the J gene TRBJ2-7; 10 nucleotides line up with TRBD1. Germline V gene lookup returns CDR1 SEHNR and CDR2 FQNEAQ (reference sequence). Unmatched junction bases numbered 10, after V lost 2 bases and J lost 9 bases. This CDR3 has 15 residues. The whole variable domain, remainder taken from reference TRBV7-9 and TRBJ2-7, is DTGVSQNPRHKITKRGQNVTFRCDPISEHNRLYWYRQTLGQGPEFLTYFQNEAQLEKSRLLSDRFSAERPKGSFSTLEIQRTEQGDSAMYLCASSLIRGQGKAQYFGPGTRLTVT.

Only one count was recorded for this clone. CDR3 bases: TGCGCCAGCAGCTTTCAGGGGCTCCCCACAGATACGCAGTATTTT. Amino acid sequence: CASSFQGLPTDTQYF. This chain links TRBV5-1 with TRBJ2-3; D may be TRBD1 (6 bases). Germline values: CDR1 SGHRS, CDR2 YFSETQ. V was pared by 2 bases and J by 2 bases, with 12 bases between. The CDR3 consists of 15 residues.

This clone was seen a single time. The chain uses TRBV10-2 and TRBJ1-5, with a tentative D call TRBD1 (5 bases). CDR1 and CDR2 (germline): WSHSY, SAAADI. The CDR3 contains 13 residues. V was shortened by 4 bases and J by 7 bases, with 11 bases between the two germline ends. CDR3 in DNA: TGCGCCAGCAGTGGGCAGGGTGGACAGCCCCAGCATTTT. Translation: CASSGQGGQPQHF.

This chain joins TRBV6-1 and TRBJ2-1, with D unresolved. Germline assignment: CDR1 MNHNS and CDR2 SASEGT. V was shortened by 10 bases and J by 0 bases, with 10 bases between the two germline ends. CDR3 length equals 13 residues. The CDR3 spells CATHLSSYNEQFF. CDR3 sequence (DNA): TGTGCCACCCACCTGAGCTCCTACAATGAGCAGTTCTTC.